The sequence of this T cell receptor (beta chain) was determined in a study of T cell changes during pregnancy in multiple sclerosis. Clones were sequenced by immunoSEQ multiplex PCR, and TCRdb holds only the in-frame ones, with some missing. Altogether some 80,000 clones are present, 92% being singletons, with the ten largest covering around 3%. Germline V gene data show CDR1 as SQVTM and CDR2 as ANQGSEA. Trimming took off 3 bases at V and 6 bases at J, with 16 bases between the two ends. The CDR3 extends over 14 amino acids. The clonotype was recovered from a female donor with multiple sclerosis, enrolled in a pregnancy study. Sample: peripheral blood, taken before pregnancy. The chain combines TRBV29-1 with TRBJ2-3; D perhaps matches TRBD1 (6 bases). The DNA of the CDR3 is TGCAGCGTTGATTCCCCCAGGGGTGGGGATACGCAGTATTTT. Its translation is CSVDSPRGGDTQYF.